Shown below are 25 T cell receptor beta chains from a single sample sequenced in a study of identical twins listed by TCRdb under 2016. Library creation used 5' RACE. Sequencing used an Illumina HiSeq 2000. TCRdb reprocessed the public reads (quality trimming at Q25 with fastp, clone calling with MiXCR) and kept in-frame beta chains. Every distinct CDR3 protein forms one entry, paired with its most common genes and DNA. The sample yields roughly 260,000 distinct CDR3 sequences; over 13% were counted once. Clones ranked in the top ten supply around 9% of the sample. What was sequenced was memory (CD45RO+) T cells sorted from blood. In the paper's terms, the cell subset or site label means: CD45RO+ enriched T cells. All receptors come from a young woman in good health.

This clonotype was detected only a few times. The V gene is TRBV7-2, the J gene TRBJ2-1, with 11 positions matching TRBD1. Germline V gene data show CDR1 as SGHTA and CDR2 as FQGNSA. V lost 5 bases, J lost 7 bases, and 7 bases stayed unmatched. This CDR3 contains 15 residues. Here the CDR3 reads CASSPRTGGLNEQFF. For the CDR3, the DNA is TGTGCCAGCAGCCCCCGGACAGGGGGCTTGAATGAGCAGTTCTTC.

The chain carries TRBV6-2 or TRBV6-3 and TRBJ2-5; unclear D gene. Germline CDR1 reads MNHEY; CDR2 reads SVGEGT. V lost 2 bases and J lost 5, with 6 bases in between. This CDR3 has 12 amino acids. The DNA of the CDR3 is TGTGCCAGCAGTTACATGGAGGAGACCCAGTACTTC. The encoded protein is CASSYMEETQYF.

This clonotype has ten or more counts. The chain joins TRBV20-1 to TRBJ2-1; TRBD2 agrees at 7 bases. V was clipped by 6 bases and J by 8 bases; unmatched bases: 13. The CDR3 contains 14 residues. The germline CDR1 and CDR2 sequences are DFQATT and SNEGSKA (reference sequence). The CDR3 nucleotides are TGCAGTGCCAAGAATACCGGGAGGAATGATGAGCAGTTCTTC. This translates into CSAKNTGRNDEQFF.

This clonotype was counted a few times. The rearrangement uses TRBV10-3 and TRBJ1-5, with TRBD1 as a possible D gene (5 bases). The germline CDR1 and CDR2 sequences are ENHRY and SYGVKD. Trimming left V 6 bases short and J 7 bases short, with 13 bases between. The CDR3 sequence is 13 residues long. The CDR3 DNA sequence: TGTGCCATCAGGGACCAGGGATCGCAGCCCCAGCATTTT. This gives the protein CAIRDQGSQPQHF.

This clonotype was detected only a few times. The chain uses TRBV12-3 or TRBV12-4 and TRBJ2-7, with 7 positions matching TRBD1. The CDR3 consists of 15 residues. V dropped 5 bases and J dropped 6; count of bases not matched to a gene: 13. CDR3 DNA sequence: TGTGCCAGCAGTCAAGAAGACAGGGAAGACGCCGAGCAGTACTTC. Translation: CASSQEDREDAEQYF.

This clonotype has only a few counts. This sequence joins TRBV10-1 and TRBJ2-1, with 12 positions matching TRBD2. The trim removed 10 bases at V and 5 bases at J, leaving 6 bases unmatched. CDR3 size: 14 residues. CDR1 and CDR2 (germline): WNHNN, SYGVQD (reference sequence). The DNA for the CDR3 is TGCGCCAACCCACTAGCGGGAGGTAACAATGAGCAGTTCTTC. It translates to CANPLAGGNNEQFF.

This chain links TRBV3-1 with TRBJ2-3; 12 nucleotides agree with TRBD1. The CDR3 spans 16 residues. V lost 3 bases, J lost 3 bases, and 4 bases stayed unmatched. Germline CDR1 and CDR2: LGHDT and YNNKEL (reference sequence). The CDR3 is CASSHLGQGATDTQYF. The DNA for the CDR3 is TGTGCCAGCAGCCATTTGGGACAGGGGGCAACAGATACGCAGTATTTT.

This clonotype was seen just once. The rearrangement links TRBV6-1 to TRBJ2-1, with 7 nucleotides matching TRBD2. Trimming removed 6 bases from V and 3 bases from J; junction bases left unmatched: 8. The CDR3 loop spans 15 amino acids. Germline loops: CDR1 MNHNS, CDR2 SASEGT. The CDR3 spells CASSSKRGLYNEQFF. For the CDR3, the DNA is TGTGCCAGCAGCTCAAAGCGGGGCCTCTACAATGAGCAGTTCTTC.

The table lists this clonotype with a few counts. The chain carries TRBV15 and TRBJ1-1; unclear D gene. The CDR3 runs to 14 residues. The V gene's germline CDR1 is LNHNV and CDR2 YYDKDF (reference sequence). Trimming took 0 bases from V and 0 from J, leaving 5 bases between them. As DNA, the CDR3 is TGTGCCACCAGCAGAGATGCCCTGAACACTGAAGCTTTCTTT. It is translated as CATSRDALNTEAFF.

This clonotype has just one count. This CDR3 is CASSLGPTSSETQYF. The CDR3, as DNA: TGTGCCAGCAGCTTGGGGCCGACTAGCTCAGAGACCCAGTACTTC. V usage is TRBV5-6 and J usage is TRBJ2-5; 7 bases match TRBD2. The germline gives CDR1 SGHDT, CDR2 YYEEEE. V lost 0 bases, J lost 4 bases, and 6 bases stayed unmatched. The CDR3 is 15 amino acids.

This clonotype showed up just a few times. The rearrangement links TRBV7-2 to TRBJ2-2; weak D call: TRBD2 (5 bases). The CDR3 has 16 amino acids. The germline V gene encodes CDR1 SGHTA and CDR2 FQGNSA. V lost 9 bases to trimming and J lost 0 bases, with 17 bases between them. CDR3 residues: CASRRGQFANTGELFF. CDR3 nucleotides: TGTGCCAGTCGTAGAGGGCAGTTCGCGAACACCGGGGAGCTGTTTTTT.

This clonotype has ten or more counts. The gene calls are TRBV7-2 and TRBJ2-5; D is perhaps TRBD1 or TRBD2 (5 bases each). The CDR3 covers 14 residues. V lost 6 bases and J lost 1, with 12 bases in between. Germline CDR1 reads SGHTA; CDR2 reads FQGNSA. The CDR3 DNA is TGTGCCAGCAGTATTAACGGGGCCCAAGAGACCCAGTACTTC. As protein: CASSINGAQETQYF.

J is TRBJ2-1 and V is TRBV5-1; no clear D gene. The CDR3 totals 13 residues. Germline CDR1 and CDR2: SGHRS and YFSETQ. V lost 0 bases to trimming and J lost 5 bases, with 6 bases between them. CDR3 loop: CASSLGVNNEQFF. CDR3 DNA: TGCGCCAGCAGCTTGGGGGTGAACAATGAGCAGTTCTTC.

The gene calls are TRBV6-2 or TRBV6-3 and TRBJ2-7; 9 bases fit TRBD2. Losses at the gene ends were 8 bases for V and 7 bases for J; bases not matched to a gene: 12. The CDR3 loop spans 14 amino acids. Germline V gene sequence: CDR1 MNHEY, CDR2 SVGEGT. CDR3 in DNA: TGTGCCAGCGGGCCGACTAGCGGAGGGGCGGAGCAGTACTTC. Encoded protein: CASGPTSGGAEQYF.

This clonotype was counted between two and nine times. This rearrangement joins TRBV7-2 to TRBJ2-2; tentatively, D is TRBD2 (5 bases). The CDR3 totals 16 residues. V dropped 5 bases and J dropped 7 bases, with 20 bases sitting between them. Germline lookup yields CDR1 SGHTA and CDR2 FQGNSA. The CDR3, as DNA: TGTGCCAGCAGCCCCCGGACTGTCCGAACGGGCGGGGAGCTGTTTTTT. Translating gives CASSPRTVRTGGELFF. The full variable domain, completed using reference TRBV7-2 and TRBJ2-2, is GAGVSQSPSNKVTEKGKDVELRCDPISGHTALYWYRQSLGQGLEFLIYFQGNSAPDKSGLPSDRFSAERTGGSVSTLTIQRTQQEDSAVYLCASSPRTVRTGGELFFGEGSRLTVL.

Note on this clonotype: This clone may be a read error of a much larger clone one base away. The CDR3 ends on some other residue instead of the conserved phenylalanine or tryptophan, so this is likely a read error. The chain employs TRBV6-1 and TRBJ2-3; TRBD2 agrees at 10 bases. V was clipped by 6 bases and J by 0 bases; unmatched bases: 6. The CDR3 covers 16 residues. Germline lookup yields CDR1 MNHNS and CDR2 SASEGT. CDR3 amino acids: CASRRLAGLSTDTQYL. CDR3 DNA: TGTGCCAGCAGAAGACTAGCGGGCCTGAGCACAGATACGCAGTATTTA.

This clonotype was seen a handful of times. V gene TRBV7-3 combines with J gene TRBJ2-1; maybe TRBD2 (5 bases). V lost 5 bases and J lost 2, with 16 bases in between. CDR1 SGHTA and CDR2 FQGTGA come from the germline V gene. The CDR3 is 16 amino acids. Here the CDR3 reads CASSPPGSVTYNEQFF. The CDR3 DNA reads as TGTGCCAGCAGCCCACCGGGTAGCGTGACCTACAATGAGCAGTTCTTC. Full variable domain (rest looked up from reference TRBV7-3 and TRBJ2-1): GAGVSQTPSNKVTEKGKYVELRCDPISGHTALYWYRQSLGQGPEFLIYFQGTGAADDSGLPNDRFFAVRPEGSVSTLKIQRTERGDSAVYLCASSPPGSVTYNEQFFGPGTRLTVL.

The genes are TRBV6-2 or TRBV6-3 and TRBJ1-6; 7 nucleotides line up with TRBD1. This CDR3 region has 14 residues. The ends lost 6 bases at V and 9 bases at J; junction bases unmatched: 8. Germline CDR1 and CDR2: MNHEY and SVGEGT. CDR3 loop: CASSAGQISSPLHF. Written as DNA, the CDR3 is TGTGCCAGCAGCGCGGGACAGATCTCTTCACCCCTCCACTTT.

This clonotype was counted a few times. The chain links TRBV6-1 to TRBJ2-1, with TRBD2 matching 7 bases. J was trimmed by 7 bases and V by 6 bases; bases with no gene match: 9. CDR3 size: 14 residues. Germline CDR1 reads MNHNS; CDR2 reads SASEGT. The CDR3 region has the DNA TGTGCCAGCAGGGACCCCCCCGGGAGGAATGAGCAGTTCTTC. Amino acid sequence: CASRDPPGRNEQFF.

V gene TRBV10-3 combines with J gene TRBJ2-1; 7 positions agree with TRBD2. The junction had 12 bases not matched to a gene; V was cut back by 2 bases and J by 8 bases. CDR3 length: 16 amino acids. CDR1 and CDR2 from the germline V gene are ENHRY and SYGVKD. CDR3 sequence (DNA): TGTGCCATCAGTGAGAGGCCTAGCGGACTCATGGATGAGCAGTTCTTC. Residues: CAISERPSGLMDEQFF.

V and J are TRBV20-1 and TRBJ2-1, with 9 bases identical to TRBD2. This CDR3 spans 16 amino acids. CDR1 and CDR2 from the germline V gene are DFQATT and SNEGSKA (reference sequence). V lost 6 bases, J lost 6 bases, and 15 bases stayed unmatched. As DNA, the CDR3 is TGCAGTGCCCAGCGGGAGGCGGGTCTACACCTCAATGAGCAGTTCTTC. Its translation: CSAQREAGLHLNEQFF.

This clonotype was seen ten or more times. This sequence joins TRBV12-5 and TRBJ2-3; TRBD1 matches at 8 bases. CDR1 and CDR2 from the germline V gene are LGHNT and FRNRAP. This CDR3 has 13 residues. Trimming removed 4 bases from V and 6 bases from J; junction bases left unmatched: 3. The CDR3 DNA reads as TGTGCTAGTGGTTGGACAGGGCGGGATACGCAGTATTTT. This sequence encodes CASGWTGRDTQYF.

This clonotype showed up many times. CDR3: CASSYGRKETQYF. CDR3 nucleotides: TGTGCCAGCAGTTACGGCAGGAAAGAGACCCAGTACTTC. The chain employs TRBV6-6 and TRBJ2-5; D is uncertain. The CDR3 has 13 amino acids. CDR1 and CDR2 from the germline V gene are MNHNY and SVGAGI (reference sequence). Trimming removed 2 bases from V and 3 bases from J, with 7 bases in between.

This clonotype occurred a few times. Here the CDR3 DNA reads TGCAGTGCTAGACAGGGGGGGACCGGGGAGCTGTTTTTT. This encodes CSARQGGTGELFF. V and J are TRBV20-1 and TRBJ2-2, with D possibly being TRBD1 or TRBD2 (7 bases each). The germline CDR1 and CDR2 sequences are DFQATT and SNEGSKA (reference sequence). This CDR3 spans 13 amino acids. V lost 2 bases and J lost 5, with 9 bases in between.

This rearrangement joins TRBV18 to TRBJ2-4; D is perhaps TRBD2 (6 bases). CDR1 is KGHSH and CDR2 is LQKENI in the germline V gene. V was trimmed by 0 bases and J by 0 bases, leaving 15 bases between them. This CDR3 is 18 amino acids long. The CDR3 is CASSPPQTRGVAKNIQYF. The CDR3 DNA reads TGTGCCAGCTCACCACCGCAGACTAGGGGCGTAGCCAAAAACATTCAGTACTTC.